These T cell receptor beta chains were read from a single sample in a study of OX40 agonist ivuxolimab in advanced cancers. Profiled with immunoSEQ multiplex PCR; TCRdb holds only in-frame clones, not every one. The sample records under 80,000 clones, 80% to 95% being singletons. Sample: CD4+ or CD8+ T cells sorted from blood, taken in a trial of the OX40 agonist ivuxolimab. All receptors come from an adult with an advanced solid tumor such as melanoma, head and neck, liver or kidney cancer. CDR3s include the opening cysteine and the closing phenylalanine or tryptophan. A D gene is named only where the DNA matches it firmly. Clone size, where shown, is once, few, many, or a class for clones that have expanded.

-	-	TRBV27	TRBJ2-7	13	CASSLGSRSEQYF	TGTGCCAGCAGTTTAGGTTCCAGGAGCGAGCAGTACTTC
TRBD2	-	TRBV4-3	TRBJ2-1	19	CASSQDRLAGAFYYNEQFF	TGCGCCAGCAGCCAAGATAGACTAGCGGGGGCTTTTTACTACAATGAGCAGTTCTTC
TRBD1	-	TRBV7-9	TRBJ2-5	15	CASSPPGTGGETQYF	TGTGCCAGCAGCCCTCCCGGGACAGGGGGTGAGACCCAGTACTTC
-	-	TRBV9	TRBJ2-4	14	CASSVAGPKNIQYF	TGTGCCAGCAGCGTGGCCGGGCCAAAAAACATTCAGTACTTC
-	-	TRBV19	TRBJ1-2	14	CASSTVSGAYGYTF	TGTGCCAGTAGTACCGTGTCGGGGGCCTATGGCTACACCTTC
-	-	TRBV13	TRBJ2-5	13	CASSSDIQETQYF	TGTGCCAGCAGTTCCGACATCCAGGAGACCCAGTACTTC
-	-	TRBV19	TRBJ2-7	14	CASSIASFSYEQYF	TGTGCCAGTAGTATAGCCTCCTTCTCCTACGAGCAGTACTTC
TRBD1	-	TRBV5-1	TRBJ2-1	16	CASRQQGGLLYNEQFF	TGCGCCAGCAGGCAACAGGGGGGACTGCTGTACAATGAGCAGTTCTTC
-	-	TRBV10-3	TRBJ2-3	13	CAISDPWGDTQYF	TGTGCCATCAGTGACCCGTGGGGGGATACGCAGTATTTT
TRBD2	once	TRBV12-5	TRBJ2-1	16	CASGPLAGGALDEQFF	TGTGCTAGTGGTCCCCTTGCGGGGGGGGCCCTCGATGAGCAGTTCTTC
TRBD1	-	TRBV19	TRBJ1-1	16	CASSLTGTGMNTEAFF	TGTGCCAGTAGTCTAACCGGGACAGGGATGAACACTGAAGCTTTCTTT
-	-	TRBV6-1	TRBJ2-7	17	CASSEFAGQFSSYEQYF	TGTGCCAGCAGTGAATTCGCCGGACAGTTTAGCTCCTACGAGCAGTACTTC
-	-	TRBV9	TRBJ2-6	14	CASSAGEGANVLTF	TGTGCCAGCAGCGCTGGGGAAGGGGCCAACGTCCTGACTTTC
-	-	TRBV25-1	TRBJ1-1	14	CASSEGEGGTEAFF	TGTGCCAGCAGTGAAGGGGAAGGGGGCACTGAAGCTTTCTTT
TRBD2	-	TRBV7-9	TRBJ2-1	19	CASSSATPLAGGPMDEQFF	TGTGCCAGCAGCTCCGCTACCCCTCTAGCGGGGGGGCCGATGGATGAGCAGTTCTTC
-	-	TRBV7-6	TRBJ2-5	12	CASSLVQETQYF	TGTGCCAGCAGCCTCGTCCAAGAGACCCAGTACTTC
-	-	TRBV6-5	TRBJ1-4	15	CASSYLGSPNEKLFF	TGTGCCAGCAGTTACTTGGGATCCCCTAATGAAAAACTGTTTTTT
TRBD1	-	TRBV6-5	TRBJ2-1	16	CASSFYEGAPYNEQFF	TGTGCCAGCAGTTTTTATGAGGGGGCCCCCTACAATGAGCAGTTCTTC
TRBD1	-	TRBV4-2	TRBJ2-7	15	CASSQPGQGAYEQYF	TGTGCCAGCAGCCAACCGGGACAGGGGGCCTACGAGCAGTACTTC
TRBD1	few	TRBV7-8	TRBJ2-3	16	CASSVYPGQSTDTQYF	TGTGCCAGCAGCGTGTATCCGGGACAGAGCACAGATACGCAGTATTTT
TRBD1	few	TRBV4-3	TRBJ2-7	15	CASSQGTGVRNEQYF	TGCGCCAGCAGCCAGGGGACAGGGGTTAGAAACGAGCAGTACTTC
-	-	TRBV4-3	TRBJ2-4	14	CASSQENRAGIQYF	TGCGCCAGCAGCCAAGAAAACAGGGCGGGCATTCAGTACTTC
-	-	TRBV4-1	TRBJ2-7	15	CASSQDPGGGYEQYF	TGCGCCAGCAGCCAAGATCCGGGGGGCGGGTACGAGCAGTACTTC
TRBD2	-	TRBV7-9	TRBJ2-1	15	CASSPPRGGPYEQFF	TGTGCCAGCAGCCCACCCCGCGGGGGGCCCTATGAGCAGTTCTTC
-	once	TRBV19	TRBJ2-1	16	CASSILTGTSYNEQFF	TGTGCCAGTAGTATACTAACGGGGACCTCCTACAATGAGCAGTTCTTC
-	-	TRBV7-9	TRBJ2-7	11	CASSSYYEQYF	TGTGCCAGCAGCTCTTATTACGAGCAGTACTTC
TRBD1	-	TRBV5-1	TRBJ2-6	17	CASSLQGGHSGANVLTF	TGCGCCAGCAGCTTACAGGGGGGCCACTCTGGGGCCAACGTCCTGACTTTC
-	-	TRBV6-5	TRBJ1-1	11	CASRSNTEAFF	TGTGCCAGCAGGTCGAACACTGAAGCTTTCTTT
-	once	TRBV9	TRBJ2-2	16	CASSSSGLTNTGELFF	TGTGCCAGCAGCTCTTCGGGACTGACGAACACCGGGGAGCTGTTTTTT
TRBD1	-	TRBV7-8	TRBJ2-1	13	CASSLATWTGGFF	TGTGCCAGCAGCTTAGCCACCTGGACAGGGGGGTTCTTC
-	-	TRBV4-1	TRBJ2-7	13	CASSQEVPYEQYF	TGCGCCAGCAGCCAAGAGGTACCCTACGAGCAGTACTTC
TRBD1	-	TRBV6-9	TRBJ2-7	12	CAKATGRYEQYF	TGTGCCAAGGCGACAGGGAGATACGAGCAGTACTTC
TRBD1	-	TRBV4-1	TRBJ1-2	15	CASSQAWAAGGGYTF	TGCGCCAGCAGCCAAGCGTGGGCGGCAGGGGGTGGCTACACCTTC
-	-	TRBV21-1	TRBJ1-4	16	CASSKSSGAGNEKLFF	TGTGCCAGCAGCAAAAGTTCGGGGGCAGGTAATGAAAAACTGTTTTTT
-	-	TRBV9	TRBJ1-2	14	CASSPIGNLHGYTF	TGTGCCAGCAGCCCTATAGGGAACCTGCATGGCTACACCTTC